This TCR beta chain derives from a study of cytomegalovirus exposure and HLA in healthy donors. Sequencing used immunoSEQ multiplex PCR; TCRdb keeps in-frame clones, though not all of them. The sample lists over 110,000 clones; approximately 87% were seen once. V lost 4 bases to trimming and J lost 5 bases, with 18 bases between them. This CDR3 comprises 15 residues. Germline V gives CDR1 SEHNR, CDR2 FQNEAQ (reference sequence). The sequence was obtained from a man aged 18 to 30 in good health and CMV-seronegative. The chain combines TRBV7-9 with TRBJ2-7, with D perhaps matching TRBD1 (6 bases). The specimen sequenced was PBMCs. The CDR3 is CASSSRQAWRNEQYF. Here the CDR3 DNA reads TGTGCCAGCAGCTCGAGACAGGCATGGCGAAACGAGCAGTACTTC.